A single sample is the source of the 9 T cell receptor beta chains below, sequenced in a study of T cell repertoires in cytomegalovirus infection. No antigen has been assigned to these receptors. TCRdb fed the reads into MiXCR, producing one record per CDR3 protein. The data show roughly 800,000 distinct CDR3 sequences, with roughly 28% seen just once and under 15% held by the top ten. The sequences come from cultured CD8+ T cells from PBMCs, collected from culture after CMV antigen stimulation. These receptors came from a human donor in good health (CMV status not recorded). Some clones in this sample may be carry-over from other donors' samples.

V is TRBV24-1 and J is TRBJ2-5; TRBD1 matches at 7 bases. This CDR3 contains 14 residues. CDR1 is KGHDR, CDR2 SFDVKD, per germline. The junction had 9 bases not matched to a gene; V was cut back by 7 bases and J by 5 bases. In nucleotides, the CDR3 is TGTGCCACCAGGGGACCGGACAGGATGGAGACCCAGTACTTC. This translates into CATRGPDRMETQYF.

This clonotype was observed once. The chain combines TRBV20-1 with TRBJ2-1; TRBD2 might be the D (5 bases). Looked up from germline, CDR1 is DFQATT and CDR2 is SNEGSKA (reference sequence). Trimming removed 3 bases from V and 12 bases from J, with 9 bases in between. The CDR3 runs to 10 residues. CDR3 protein: CSARRARQFF. The CDR3 region has the DNA TGCAGTGCTAGGCGGGCGAGGCAGTTCTTC.

Concerning this clonotype: A read error may explain this, as a much larger clone is one base away. The rearrangement joins TRBV28 to TRBJ1-5, with no clear D. V was clipped by 4 bases and J by 0 bases, with 4 bases between them. The germline CDR1 and CDR2 sequences are MDHEN and SYDVKM. The CDR3 loop spans 13 amino acids. The CDR3 DNA reads TGTGCCAGCAGTTACCCTAGCAATCAGCCCCAGCATTTT. It codes for CASSYPSNQPQHF.

The DNA of the CDR3 is TGTGCCAGTAGTATAGTAGGGCTCTCCTACAATGAGCAGTTCTTC. Translated: CASSIVGLSYNEQFF. The J gene is TRBJ2-1, the V gene TRBV19, with unresolved D. The CDR3 spans 15 residues. V lost 1 base and J lost 0, with 7 bases in between. Per germline, CDR1 LNHDA and CDR2 SQIVND (reference sequence). Full variable domain (outside the CDR3, taken from reference TRBV19 and TRBJ2-1): DGGITQSPKYLFRKEGQNVTLSCEQNLNHDAMYWYRQDPGQGLRLIYYSQIVNDFQKGDIAEGYSVSREKKESFPLTVTSAQKNPTAFYLCASSIVGLSYNEQFFGPGTRLTVL.

Many counts were recorded for this clonotype. The chain uses TRBV7-2 and TRBJ2-7; D remains unclear. CDR1 is SGHTA and CDR2 is FQGNSA in the germline V gene. CDR3 length: 14 amino acids. The V and J ends lost 1 base and 0 bases respectively, with 7 bases between them. CDR3: CASSLDPLSYEQYV. CDR3 nucleotide sequence: TGTGCCAGCAGCTTAGACCCGCTCTCCTACGAGCAGTACGTC.

This clonotype was seen a few times. The J gene is TRBJ2-3, the V gene TRBV7-2; D is perhaps TRBD2 (6 bases). The length of the CDR3 is 18 residues. Germline lookup yields CDR1 SGHTA and CDR2 FQGNSA. Trimming took off 7 bases at V and 0 bases at J, with 23 bases between the two ends. CDR3: CASTDPRGGATSTDTQYF. DNA of the CDR3: TGTGCCAGCACCGACCCCCGAGGCGGGGCAACTAGCACAGATACGCAGTATTTT.

As regards this clonotype: A much larger clonotype is one base distant, so this may be a read error. The rearrangement uses TRBV6-2 or TRBV6-3 and TRBJ2-1; 8 positions match TRBD2. J gave up 7 bases and V 6 bases, and 5 bases lay outside the gene matches. In germline, CDR1 is MNHEY, CDR2 SVGEGT. The CDR3 spans 13 residues. CDR3: CASSLRLANEQFF. The CDR3 coding sequence is TGTGCCAGCAGCCTCAGACTAGCGAATGAGCAGTTCTTC.

This chain connects TRBV10-3 to TRBJ2-7; 8 bases fit TRBD1. The V gene's germline CDR1 is ENHRY and CDR2 SYGVKD. The CDR3 runs 20 residues. The V segment lost 3 bases and the J segment 2 bases; nucleotides outside the gene matches: 21. The CDR3 here is CAISDPFMGTGSRVAYEQYV. Written as DNA, the CDR3 is TGTGCCATCAGTGATCCCTTTATGGGGACAGGCAGTCGCGTGGCCTACGAGCAGTACGTC.

The chain couples TRBV12-3 or TRBV12-4 to TRBJ2-1; 12 bases match TRBD1. The CDR3 consists of 13 residues. Trimming took 5 bases from V and 15 from J; bases not matched to a gene: 8. CDR3 DNA sequence: TGTGCCAGCAGTCCGGGACAGGGGGCGCGTGGGTTCTTC. As protein: CASSPGQGARGFF.